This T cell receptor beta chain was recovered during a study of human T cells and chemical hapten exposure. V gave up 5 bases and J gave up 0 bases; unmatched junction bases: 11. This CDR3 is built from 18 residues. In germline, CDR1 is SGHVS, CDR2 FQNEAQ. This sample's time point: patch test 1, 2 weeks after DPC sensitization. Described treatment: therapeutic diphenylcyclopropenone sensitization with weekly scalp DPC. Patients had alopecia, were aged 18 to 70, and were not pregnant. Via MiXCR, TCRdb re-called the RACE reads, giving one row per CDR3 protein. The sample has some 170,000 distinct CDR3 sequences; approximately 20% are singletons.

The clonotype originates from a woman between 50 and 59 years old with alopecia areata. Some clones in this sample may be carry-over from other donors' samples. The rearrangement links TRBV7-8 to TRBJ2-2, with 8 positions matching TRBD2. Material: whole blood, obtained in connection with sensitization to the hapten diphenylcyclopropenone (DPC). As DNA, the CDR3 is TGTGCCAGCAGCCCTATTAAGCCGGGACTAGCGAACACCGGGGAGCTGTTTTTT. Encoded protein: CASSPIKPGLANTGELFF.